The rows below give T cell receptor beta chains drawn from one sample of a study of T cell repertoires in cytomegalovirus infection. TCRdb re-called the reads through MiXCR, storing one row per CDR3 protein. The data contain around 550,000 distinct CDR3 sequences, less than 30% of them singletons. The sample consisted of PBMCs. All receptors derive from a human donor in good health (CMV status not recorded). Some clones in this sample may be carry-over from other donors' samples. Both conserved end residues are part of each CDR3. Each record gives: CDR3 DNA, CDR3 protein, V gene, clone size, J gene, D gene. D genes are given only for firm matches. Size is omitted from some rows. Given values are once, few, many or a class for expanded clones.

DNA: TGTGCCAGCAGTTACAGGGACAGGCGACAAGAGACCCAGTACTTC
CDR3: CASSYRDRRQETQYF
V: TRBV6-6
size: once
J: TRBJ2-5
D: TRBD1

DNA: TGTGCCAGCAGTTTAACTATAACCACCGGGGAGCTGTTTTTT
CDR3: CASSLTITTGELFF
V: TRBV11-2
size: NA
J: TRBJ2-2
D: NA

DNA: TGCGCCAGCAGCTTAGGAAACAGCGGCCGAGAAGAGACCCAGTACTTC
CDR3: CASSLGNSGREETQYF
V: TRBV5-1
size: NA
J: TRBJ2-5
D: NA

DNA: TGTGCCAGCTCACCGAGGGAGTTCGATTCACCCCTCCACTTT
CDR3: CASSPREFDSPLHF
V: TRBV18
size: few
J: TRBJ1-6
D: NA

DNA: TGTGCCACCAGCGAACCTGGGGAGAGAGCAAGGAATGAGCAGTTCTTC
CDR3: CATSEPGERARNEQFF
V: TRBV15
size: NA
J: TRBJ2-1
D: NA

DNA: TGCAGTGCTCCAACCTCTTACTATGGCTACACCTTC
CDR3: CSAPTSYYGYTF
V: TRBV20-1
size: NA
J: TRBJ1-2
D: NA

DNA: TGTGCCAGCAGTTTCCCCGGGACTAGCGGCTTCACGGGCGGGGAGCTGTTTTTT
CDR3: CASSFPGTSGFTGGELFF
V: TRBV28
size: NA
J: TRBJ2-2
D: TRBD2

DNA: TGCGCCAGCAGCTCGCCCCGAAGGGGGCGGGCAGAGGTGAACTATGGCTACACCTTC
CDR3: CASSSPRRGRAEVNYGYTF
V: TRBV5-1
size: NA
J: TRBJ1-2
D: TRBD1

DNA: TGTGCCAGCAGCTACCCGGGACTAGCGGGACGGTACTTC
CDR3: CASSYPGLAGRYF
V: TRBV7-2
size: NA
J: TRBJ2-7
D: TRBD2

DNA: TGCGCCAGCCACTTGGGTAGGGGAGGTCGTACTGAAGCTTTCTTT
CDR3: CASHLGRGGRTEAFF
V: TRBV5-1
size: NA
J: TRBJ1-1
D: NA

DNA: TGTGCCAGCAGTTACGCGAGCGGGGGTGGAGACTACGAGCAGTACTTC
CDR3: CASSYASGGGDYEQYF
V: TRBV6-8
size: NA
J: TRBJ2-7
D: TRBD2

DNA: TGTGCCAGCAGCCACCCGGGACAGGGGTTCTACGAGCAGTACTTC
CDR3: CASSHPGQGFYEQYF
V: TRBV3-1
size: NA
J: TRBJ2-7
D: TRBD1

DNA: TGTGCCAGCAGTCATGTAGGTGAGCAGTACTTC
CDR3: CASSHVGEQYF
V: TRBV6-6
size: NA
J: TRBJ2-7
D: NA

DNA: TGCAGCTGGTTTAGCGGGAGGGCCCGGGAGACCCAGTACTTC
CDR3: CSWFSGRARETQYF
V: TRBV29-1
size: once
J: TRBJ2-5
D: TRBD2

DNA: TGTGCCAGCAGCCCCGGCGGGGAAATAGGCGATCAGCCCCAGCATTTT
CDR3: CASSPGGEIGDQPQHF
V: TRBV7-8
size: many
J: TRBJ1-5
D: NA

DNA: TGTGCCAGCAGCCCGGCCGGAGTAGCGGGAGTAAAGTTGTTTTTT
CDR3: CASSPAGVAGVKLFF
V: TRBV7-3
size: NA
J: TRBJ2-2
D: TRBD2

DNA: TGTGCCAGCAGCTTAGAATTCAAGACAGGGGGCGAGGATGGCTACACCTTC
CDR3: CASSLEFKTGGEDGYTF
V: TRBV7-9
size: NA
J: TRBJ1-2
D: TRBD1